Sequencing of this TCR beta chain was carried out in a study of T cell repertoires in cytomegalovirus infection. V dropped 3 bases and J dropped 7 bases, with 23 bases sitting between them. Germline lookup yields CDR1 SGHTA and CDR2 FQGNSA. The length of the CDR3 is 17 residues. Comment on this clonotype: Its matching antigen is unknown.

TCRdb used MiXCR to reprocess the reads, holding one entry per CDR3 protein. The sample yields about 570,000 distinct CDR3 sequences, 35% to 50% seen once. Study-level points and caveats: There were HLA-C-restricted CMV-specific TCR beta clonotypes dominating the ex vivo response.

Specimen: cultured PBMCs, collected from culture after CMV antigen stimulation. This chain uses TRBV7-2 with TRBJ2-3, with D tentatively TRBD2 (7 bases). This TCR was recovered from a human donor in good health (CMV status not recorded). Some clones in this sample may be carry-over from other donors' samples. CDR3 residues: CASSFLTGGLPANTQYF. In nucleotides, the CDR3 is TGTGCCAGCAGCTTCCTAACGGGGGGCCTGCCCGCTAATACGCAGTATTTT.